This TCR beta chain stems from a study of T cells in Graves' hyperthyroidism and ophthalmopathy. TCR beta CDR3 sequences were amplified from RNA transcripts. The HTBI primer set served for first-round RT-PCR of the TCR CDR3. TCRdb called the multiplex PCR reads again in MiXCR, with one record for every CDR3 protein. The sample yields 200,000 to 250,000 distinct CDR3 sequences, approximately 17% seen once. Notes on the study in general: Clonotypes that were expanded in thyroid above 0.001 mostly appeared in blood too.

Remarks on this clonotype: The target antigen is unknown.

CDR1 is SGHTA and CDR2 is FQGTGA in the germline V gene. V lost 5 bases, J lost 7 bases, and 3 bases stayed unmatched. This CDR3 contains 14 residues. Sequencing was done on a sample of blood. The TCR was taken from a man between 50 and 59 years old with Graves' hyperthyroidism. The rearrangement uses TRBV7-3 and TRBJ1-6; 9 bases line up with TRBD1. The CDR3 bases are TGTGCCAGCAGCACACAGGGGGCAAATTCACCCCTCCACTTT. Its translation is CASSTQGANSPLHF.